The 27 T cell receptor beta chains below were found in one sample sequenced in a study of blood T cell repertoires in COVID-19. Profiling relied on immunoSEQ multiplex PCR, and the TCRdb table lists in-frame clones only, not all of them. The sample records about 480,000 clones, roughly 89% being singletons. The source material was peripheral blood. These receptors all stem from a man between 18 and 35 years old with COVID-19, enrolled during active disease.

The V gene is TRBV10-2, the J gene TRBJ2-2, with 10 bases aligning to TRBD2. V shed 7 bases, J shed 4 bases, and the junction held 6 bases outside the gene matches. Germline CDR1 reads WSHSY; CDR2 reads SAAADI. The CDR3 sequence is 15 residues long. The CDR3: CASTRTSGSTGELFF. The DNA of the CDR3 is TGCGCCAGCACTCGGACTAGCGGAAGCACCGGGGAGCTGTTTTTT.

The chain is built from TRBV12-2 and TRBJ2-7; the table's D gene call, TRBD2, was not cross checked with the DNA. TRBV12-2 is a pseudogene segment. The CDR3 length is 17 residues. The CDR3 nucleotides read TGTGCAAGTCGCCCTAGGACTAGCGGGAGAGGGGGCGACGAGCAGTACTTC. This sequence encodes CASRPRTSGRGGDEQYF.

The CDR3 coding sequence is TGTGCCACCAGCAGAAGGCGGGAAGAGACCCAGTACTTC. Its protein product is CATSRRREETQYF. The genes are TRBV15 and TRBJ2-5; maybe TRBD2 (5 bases). Germline CDR1 and CDR2: LNHNV and YYDKDF (reference sequence). V was trimmed by 2 bases and J by 3 bases, leaving 7 bases between them. This CDR3 contains 13 residues.

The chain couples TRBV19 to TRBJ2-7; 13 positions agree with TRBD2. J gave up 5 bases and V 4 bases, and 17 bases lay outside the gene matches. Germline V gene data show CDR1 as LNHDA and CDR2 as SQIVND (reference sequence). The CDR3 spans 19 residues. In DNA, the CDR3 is TGTGCCAGTAGTAGGGGGATTCCGGGACTAGCGGGAAGCCCGAACGAGCAGTACTTC. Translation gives CASSRGIPGLAGSPNEQYF.

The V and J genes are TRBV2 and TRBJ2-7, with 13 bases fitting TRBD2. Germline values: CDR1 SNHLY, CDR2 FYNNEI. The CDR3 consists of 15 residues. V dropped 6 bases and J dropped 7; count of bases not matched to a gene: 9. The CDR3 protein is CASRLGLAGTWEQYF. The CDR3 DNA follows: TGTGCCAGCAGATTGGGACTAGCGGGGACTTGGGAGCAGTACTTC.

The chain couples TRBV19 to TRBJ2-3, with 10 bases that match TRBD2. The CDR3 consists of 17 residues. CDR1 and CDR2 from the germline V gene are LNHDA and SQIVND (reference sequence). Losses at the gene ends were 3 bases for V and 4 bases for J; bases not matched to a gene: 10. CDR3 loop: CASSIKGASGSADTQYF. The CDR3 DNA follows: TGTGCCAGTAGTATTAAGGGGGCTAGCGGGAGCGCAGATACGCAGTATTTT.

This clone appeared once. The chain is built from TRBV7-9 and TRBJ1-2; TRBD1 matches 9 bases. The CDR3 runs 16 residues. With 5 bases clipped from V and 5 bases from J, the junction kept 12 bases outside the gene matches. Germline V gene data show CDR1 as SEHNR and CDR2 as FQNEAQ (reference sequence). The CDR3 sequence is CASSPRPGTGTYGYTF. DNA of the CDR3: TGTGCCAGCAGCCCTAGACCCGGGACAGGGACTTATGGCTACACCTTC.

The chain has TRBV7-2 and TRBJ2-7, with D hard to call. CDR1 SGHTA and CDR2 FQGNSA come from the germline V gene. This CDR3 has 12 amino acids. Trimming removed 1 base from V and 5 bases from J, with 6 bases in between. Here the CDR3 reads CASSLDQDEQYF. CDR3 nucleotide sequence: TGTGCCAGCAGCTTAGACCAGGACGAGCAGTACTTC.

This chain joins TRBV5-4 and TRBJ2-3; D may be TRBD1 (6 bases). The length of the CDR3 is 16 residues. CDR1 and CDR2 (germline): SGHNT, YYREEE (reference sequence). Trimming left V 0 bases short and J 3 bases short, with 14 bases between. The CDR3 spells CASSLDARGATDTQYF. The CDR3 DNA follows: TGTGCCAGCAGCTTGGATGCCAGGGGCGCAACAGATACGCAGTATTTT.

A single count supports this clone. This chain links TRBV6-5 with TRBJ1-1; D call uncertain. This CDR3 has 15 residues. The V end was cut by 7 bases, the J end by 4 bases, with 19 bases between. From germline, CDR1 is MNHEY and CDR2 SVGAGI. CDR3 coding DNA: TGTGCCAGCACCGACGAAGGAGGGCTGGGCACTGAAGCTTTCTTT. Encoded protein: CASTDEGGLGTEAFF.

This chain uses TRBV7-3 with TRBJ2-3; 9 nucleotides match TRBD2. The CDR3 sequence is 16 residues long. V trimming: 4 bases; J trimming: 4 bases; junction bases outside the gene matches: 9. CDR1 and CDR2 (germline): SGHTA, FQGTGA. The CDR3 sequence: CASSSSSGRGADTQYF. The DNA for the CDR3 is TGTGCCAGCAGCTCCAGTAGCGGGAGAGGCGCAGATACGCAGTATTTT. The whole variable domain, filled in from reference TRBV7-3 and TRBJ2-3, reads GAGVSQTPSNKVTEKGKYVELRCDPISGHTALYWYRQSLGQGPEFLIYFQGTGAADDSGLPNDRFFAVRPEGSVSTLKIQRTERGDSAVYLCASSSSSGRGADTQYFGPGTRLTVL.

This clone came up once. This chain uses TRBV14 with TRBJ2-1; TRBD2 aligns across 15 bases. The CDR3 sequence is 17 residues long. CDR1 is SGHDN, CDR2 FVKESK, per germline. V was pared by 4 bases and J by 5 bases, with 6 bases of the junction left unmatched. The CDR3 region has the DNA TGTGCCAGCAGCCCCCTTCGGACTAGCGGGAGGGACAATGAGCAGTTCTTC. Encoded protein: CASSPLRTSGRDNEQFF.

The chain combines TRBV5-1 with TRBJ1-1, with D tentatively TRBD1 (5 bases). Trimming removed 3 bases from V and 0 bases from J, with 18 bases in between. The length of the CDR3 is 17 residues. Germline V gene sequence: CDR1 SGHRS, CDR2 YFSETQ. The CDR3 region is CASSSGGHRIMNTEAFF. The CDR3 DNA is TGCGCCAGCAGCTCCGGTGGTCACAGGATTATGAACACTGAAGCTTTCTTT.

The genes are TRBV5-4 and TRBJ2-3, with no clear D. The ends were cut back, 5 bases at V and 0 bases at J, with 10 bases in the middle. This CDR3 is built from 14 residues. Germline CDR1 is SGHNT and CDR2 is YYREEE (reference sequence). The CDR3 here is CASRANPSTDTQYF. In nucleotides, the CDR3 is TGTGCCAGCAGAGCTAACCCTAGCACAGATACGCAGTATTTT.

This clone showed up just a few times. CDR3 coding DNA: TGTGCCAGCAGCTTAGCCCTACGCTCCTTACGATTCTCCTACAATGAGCAGTTCTTC. This translates into CASSLALRSLRFSYNEQFF. The rearrangement joins TRBV7-2 to TRBJ2-1, with D unresolved. The germline V gene encodes CDR1 SGHTA and CDR2 FQGNSA. Trimming shortened V by 0 bases and J by 0 bases, and 18 bases separated the two germline ends. This CDR3 comprises 19 residues.

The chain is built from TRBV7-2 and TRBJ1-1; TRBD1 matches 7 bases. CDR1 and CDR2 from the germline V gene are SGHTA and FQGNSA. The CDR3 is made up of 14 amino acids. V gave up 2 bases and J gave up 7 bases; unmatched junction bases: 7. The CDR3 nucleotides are TGTGCCAGCAGCTTAACAGGGGCGCGTAGTGAAGCTTTCTTT. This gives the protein CASSLTGARSEAFF.

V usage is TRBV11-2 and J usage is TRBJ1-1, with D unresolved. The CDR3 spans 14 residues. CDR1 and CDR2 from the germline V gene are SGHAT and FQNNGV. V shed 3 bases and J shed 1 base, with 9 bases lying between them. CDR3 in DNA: TGTGCCAGCAGCTTGGGGAGGGAGAACACTGAAGCTTTCTTT. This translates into CASSLGRENTEAFF.

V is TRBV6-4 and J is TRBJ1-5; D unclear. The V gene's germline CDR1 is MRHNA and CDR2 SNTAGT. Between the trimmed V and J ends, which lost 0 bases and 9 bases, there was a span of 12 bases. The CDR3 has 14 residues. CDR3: CASSDSSGLGPQHF. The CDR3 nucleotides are TGTGCCAGCAGTGACTCGAGCGGCTTGGGGCCCCAGCATTTT.

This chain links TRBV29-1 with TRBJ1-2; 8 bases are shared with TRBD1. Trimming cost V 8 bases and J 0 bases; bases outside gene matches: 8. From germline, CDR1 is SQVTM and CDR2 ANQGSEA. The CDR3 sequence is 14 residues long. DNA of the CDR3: TGCAGCTACAGGGGGGATCAGACTAACTATGGCTACACCTTC. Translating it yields CSYRGDQTNYGYTF.

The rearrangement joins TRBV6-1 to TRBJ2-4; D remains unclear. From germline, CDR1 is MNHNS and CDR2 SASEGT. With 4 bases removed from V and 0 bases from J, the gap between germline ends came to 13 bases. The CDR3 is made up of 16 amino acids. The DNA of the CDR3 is TGTGCCAGCAGTGCAGACACACATCTAGCCAAAAACATTCAGTACTTC. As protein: CASSADTHLAKNIQYF.

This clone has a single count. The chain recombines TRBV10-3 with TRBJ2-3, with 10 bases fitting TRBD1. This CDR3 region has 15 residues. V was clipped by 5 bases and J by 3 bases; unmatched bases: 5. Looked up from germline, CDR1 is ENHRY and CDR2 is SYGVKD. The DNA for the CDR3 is TGTGCCATCAGTTTGACAGGGGGCTGGACAGATACGCAGTATTTT. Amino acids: CAISLTGGWTDTQYF.

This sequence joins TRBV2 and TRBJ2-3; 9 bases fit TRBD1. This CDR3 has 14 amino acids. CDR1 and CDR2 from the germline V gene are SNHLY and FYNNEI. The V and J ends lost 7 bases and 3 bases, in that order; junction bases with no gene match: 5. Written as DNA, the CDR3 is TGTGCCAGCACGGGGACAGGGCCGACAGATACGCAGTATTTT. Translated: CASTGTGPTDTQYF. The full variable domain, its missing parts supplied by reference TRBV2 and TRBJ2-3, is EPEVTQTPSHQVTQMGQEVILRCVPISNHLYFYWYRQILGQKVEFLVSFYNNEISEKSEIFDDQFSVERPDGSNFTLKIRSTKLEDSAMYFCASTGTGPTDTQYFGPGTRLTVL.

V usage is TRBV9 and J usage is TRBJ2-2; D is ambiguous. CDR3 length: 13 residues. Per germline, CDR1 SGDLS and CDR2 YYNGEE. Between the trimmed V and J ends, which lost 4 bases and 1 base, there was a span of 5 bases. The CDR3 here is CASSRENTGELFF. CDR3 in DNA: TGTGCCAGCAGCAGAGAGAACACCGGGGAGCTGTTTTTT.

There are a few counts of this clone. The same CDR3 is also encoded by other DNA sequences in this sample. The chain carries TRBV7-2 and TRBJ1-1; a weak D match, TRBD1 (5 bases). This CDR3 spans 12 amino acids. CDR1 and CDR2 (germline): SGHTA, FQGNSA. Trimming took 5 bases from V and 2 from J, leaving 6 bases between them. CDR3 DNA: TGTGCCAGCAGCAGGGGAAACACTGAAGCTTTCTTT. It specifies CASSRGNTEAFF.

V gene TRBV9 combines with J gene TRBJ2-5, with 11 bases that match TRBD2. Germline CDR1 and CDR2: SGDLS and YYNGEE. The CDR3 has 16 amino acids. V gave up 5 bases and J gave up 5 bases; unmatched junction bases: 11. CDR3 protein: CASSLMPPSGGETQYF. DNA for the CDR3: TGTGCCAGCAGTCTAATGCCCCCTAGCGGGGGGGAGACCCAGTACTTC.

CDR3 nucleotide sequence: TGTGCCAGCAGCTCAGGAGGGTCCGAAGCTTTCTTT. This sequence encodes CASSSGGSEAFF. The rearrangement uses TRBV3-1 (or the pseudogene TRBV3-2) and TRBJ1-1, with unresolved D. Trimming removed 5 bases from V and 8 bases from J, with 12 bases in between. This CDR3 spans 12 amino acids. Germline V gene sequence: CDR1 LGHDT, CDR2 YNNKEL (reference sequence).

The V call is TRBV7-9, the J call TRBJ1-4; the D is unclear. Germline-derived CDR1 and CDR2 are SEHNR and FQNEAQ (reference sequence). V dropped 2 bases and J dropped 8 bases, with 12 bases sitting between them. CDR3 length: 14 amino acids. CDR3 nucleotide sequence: TGTGCCAGCAGCTTAAGCGGTCGTGGAGAAAAACTGTTTTTT. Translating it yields CASSLSGRGEKLFF. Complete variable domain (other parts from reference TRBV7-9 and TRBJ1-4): DTGVSQNPRHKITKRGQNVTFRCDPISEHNRLYWYRQTLGQGPEFLTYFQNEAQLEKSRLLSDRFSAERPKGSFSTLEIQRTEQGDSAMYLCASSLSGRGEKLFFGSGTQLSVL.